The source of this T cell receptor (beta chain) is a study of cytomegalovirus exposure and HLA in healthy donors. Overall study: The roughly 120 million unique TCR beta sequences, from 150 million to 200 million T cells, were found by an earlier analysis. Study outcomes and limitations: TCR beta chain V- and J-gene trimming was linked, in a later analysis, to a missense variant in DCLRE1C.

For this clone: What it binds is not known.

The V and J ends lost 8 bases and 7 bases respectively, with 23 bases between them. Germline CDR1 and CDR2: MNHEY and SMNVEV (reference sequence). The CDR3 totals 15 residues. PCR employed 60 Vbeta and 13 Jbeta primers. Clones were sequenced by immunoSEQ multiplex PCR, and TCRdb holds only the in-frame ones, with some missing. The table records approximately 150,000 clones, approximately 91% of them present only once. The sample consisted of PBMCs. The chain combines TRBV27 with TRBJ1-2; D is uncertain. This receptor was taken from a middle-aged woman in good health and CMV-seronegative. The chain's CDR3 is CASLPPLGRAGGYTF. CDR3 bases: TGTGCCAGCCTTCCCCCGCTCGGTCGGGCGGGTGGCTACACCTTC.